This passage covers 6 T cell receptor beta chains from one sample sequenced in a study of persistence of HIV-infected CD4 T cells. Their specific antigens are unknown. This nonspecific control used anti-CD3/anti-CD28 bead stimulation of CD4+ T cells. Responding CD4+ T cells were sorted by upregulation of both CD40 ligand and CD69. This was the immunoSEQ version 4 assay in survey mode. The method was immunoSEQ multiplex PCR; TCRdb's version includes in-frame clones alone and lacks a portion of them. Of roughly 48,000 clones in the sample, 88% were seen once. Source: CD4+ T cells sorted from PBMCs after 18-hour stimulation, taken from a patient who received antiretroviral therapy. These receptors were taken from an adult woman with HIV who was CMV-seropositive.

The chain couples TRBV6-6 to TRBJ1-1, with 7 bases that match TRBD1. CDR1 and CDR2 (germline): MNHNY, SVGAGI (reference sequence). V shed 0 bases, J shed 3 bases, and the junction held 4 bases outside the gene matches. The CDR3 sequence is 15 residues long. This chain's CDR3 is CASSYSATGYTEAFF. In DNA, the CDR3 is TGTGCCAGCAGTTACTCCGCGACAGGGTACACTGAAGCTTTCTTT.

This clone came up a few times. The CDR3 protein is CASSPGQGNYGYTF. As DNA, the CDR3 is TGCGCCAGCAGTCCCGGTCAGGGGAACTATGGCTACACCTTC. The V call is TRBV10-2, the J call TRBJ1-2; tentative D call: TRBD1 (6 bases). The CDR3 covers 14 residues. V shed 5 bases and J shed 2 bases, with 12 bases lying between them. Germline V gives CDR1 WSHSY, CDR2 SAAADI.

The chain employs TRBV2 and TRBJ2-7; D is unclear. Trimming took off 2 bases at V and 2 bases at J, with 10 bases between the two ends. This CDR3 comprises 14 residues. Germline V gives CDR1 SNHLY, CDR2 FYNNEI. CDR3 amino acids: CASSELGPPYEQYF. Written as DNA, the CDR3 is TGTGCCAGCAGTGAATTAGGGCCGCCCTACGAGCAGTACTTC. Complete variable domain (other parts from reference TRBV2 and TRBJ2-7): EPEVTQTPSHQVTQMGQEVILRCVPISNHLYFYWYRQILGQKVEFLVSFYNNEISEKSEIFDDQFSVERPDGSNFTLKIRSTKLEDSAMYFCASSELGPPYEQYFGPGTRLTVT.

The chain has TRBV6-1 and TRBJ2-7, with 9 bases lining up with TRBD1. CDR3 length equals 19 residues. Germline values: CDR1 MNHNS, CDR2 SASEGT. The J segment lost 0 bases and the V segment lost 4 bases, leaving 16 bases of the junction unmatched. The CDR3 coding sequence is TGTGCCAGCAGTGGGGGAACAGGGGGCTCGGCGCGGGACTCCTACGAGCAGTACGTC. The encoded protein is CASSGGTGGSARDSYEQYV.

The chain uses TRBV5-4 and TRBJ1-2; D not resolved. Germline assignment: CDR1 SGHNT and CDR2 YYREEE (reference sequence). The V end lost 3 bases, the J end lost 2 bases, and 17 bases lay between the germline ends. The CDR3 extends over 16 amino acids. The CDR3 loop is CASSSPFRGPNYGYTF. The CDR3, as DNA: TGTGCCAGCAGCTCCCCCTTCCGGGGTCCCAACTATGGCTACACCTTC.

This chain links TRBV13 with TRBJ1-2, with 7 bases identical to TRBD1. The V gene's germline CDR1 is PRHDT and CDR2 FYEKMQ (reference sequence). The CDR3 sequence is 14 residues long. Trimming cost V 4 bases and J 2 bases; bases outside gene matches: 4. This CDR3 is CASSSWTGNYGYTF. The CDR3 region has the DNA TGTGCCAGCAGCTCCTGGACAGGAAACTATGGCTACACCTTC.